These 20 T cell receptor beta chains originate from one sample sequenced in a study of blood T cell repertoires in COVID-19. TCRdb's copy holds only in-frame clones and misses some; the assay was immunoSEQ multiplex PCR. Among about 240,000 clones, over 65% were seen once, and the ten largest hold around 3.4%. Material: peripheral blood. The receptors stem from a woman older than 75 with acute or convalescent COVID-19.

This sequence joins TRBV24-1 and TRBJ1-2; TRBD1 is a possible D gene (5 bases). Germline CDR1 and CDR2: KGHDR and SFDVKD. V was trimmed by 0 bases and J by 6 bases, leaving 13 bases between them. CDR3 length: 15 residues. CDR3 residues: CATSDLGRAANGYTF. The CDR3, as DNA: TGTGCCACCAGTGATTTGGGCAGGGCGGCGAATGGCTACACCTTC.

The count of this clone is one. The chain has TRBV15 and TRBJ2-3; 8 nucleotides match TRBD2. With 3 bases clipped from V and 2 bases from J, the junction kept 7 bases outside the gene matches. Germline CDR1 is LNHNV and CDR2 is YYDKDF (reference sequence). The CDR3 loop spans 16 amino acids. The CDR3 loop reads CATSSGRAGATDTQYF. Here the CDR3 DNA reads TGTGCCACCAGCAGTGGACGAGCGGGGGCCACAGATACGCAGTATTTT.

V and J are TRBV2 and TRBJ2-7; TRBD1 is a possible D gene (6 bases). Germline V gene sequence: CDR1 SNHLY, CDR2 FYNNEI. This CDR3 has 11 residues. The V and J ends lost 8 bases and 4 bases respectively, with 9 bases between them. The CDR3 DNA is TGTGCCAGCCACAGGGAATACGAGCAGTACTTC. This codes for CASHREYEQYF. Together with reference TRBV2 and TRBJ2-7, the CDR3 gives the full variable domain: EPEVTQTPSHQVTQMGQEVILRCVPISNHLYFYWYRQILGQKVEFLVSFYNNEISEKSEIFDDQFSVERPDGSNFTLKIRSTKLEDSAMYFCASHREYEQYFGPGTRLTVT.

This rearrangement joins TRBV5-4 to TRBJ1-4; 7 bases line up with TRBD1. Germline trimming cut 0 bases from V and 5 bases from J; bases unmatched to any gene: 7. CDR1 is SGHNT and CDR2 is YYREEE in the germline V gene (reference sequence). CDR3 size: 16 residues. The CDR3 protein is CASSLDRGGGNEKLFF. Written as DNA, the CDR3 is TGTGCCAGCAGCTTGGACAGGGGTGGGGGGAATGAAAAACTGTTTTTT. Complete variable domain (other parts from reference TRBV5-4 and TRBJ1-4): ETGVTQSPTHLIKTRGQQVTLRCSSQSGHNTVSWYQQALGQGPQFIFQYYREEENGRGNFPPRFSGLQFPNYSSELNVNALELDDSALYLCASSLDRGGGNEKLFFGSGTQLSVL.

This clone occurred once. V usage is TRBV19 and J usage is TRBJ1-6, with TRBD1 matching over 7 bases. The junction had 5 bases not matched to a gene; V was cut back by 3 bases and J by 9 bases. In germline, CDR1 is LNHDA, CDR2 SQIVND (reference sequence). The CDR3 covers 14 residues. The CDR3 DNA sequence: TGTGCCAGTAGTATGGGGGACAGAGGTTCACCCCTCCACTTT. As protein: CASSMGDRGSPLHF.

The CDR3 nucleotides read TGTGCCATCAGTTCCGGGACAGGGGGCTTGGCACCCCTCCACTTT. It encodes CAISSGTGGLAPLHF. The rearrangement links TRBV10-3 to TRBJ1-6; 12 bases are a match to TRBD1. CDR1 and CDR2 (germline): ENHRY, SYGVKD. The CDR3 has 15 amino acids. Trimming took 5 bases from V and 11 from J; bases not matched to a gene: 7.

V gene TRBV9 combines with J gene TRBJ2-3, with D hard to call. Between the trimmed V and J ends, which lost 4 bases and 1 base, there was a span of 7 bases. The V gene's germline CDR1 is SGDLS and CDR2 YYNGEE. The CDR3 runs to 13 residues. CDR3 amino acids: CASSNHGTDTQYF. The CDR3 DNA reads as TGTGCCAGCAGCAATCATGGCACAGATACGCAGTATTTT.

In this sample, this clone turned up many times. The chain combines TRBV6-5 with TRBJ2-7, with TRBD2 matching over 9 bases. The length of the CDR3 is 14 residues. Germline V gives CDR1 MNHEY, CDR2 SVGAGI. V lost 6 bases to trimming and J lost 9 bases; unmatched junction nucleotides: 12. Written as DNA, the CDR3 is TGTGCCAGCAGCTCTAGCGGGGTGAGTCCGGTGCAGTACTTC. It specifies CASSSSGVSPVQYF.

This clone was seen a handful of times. The chain couples TRBV9 to TRBJ1-1; the D is unclear. Trimming stripped 1 base from V and 1 base from J, with 5 bases between. Germline V CDR1 and CDR2: SGDLS, YYNGEE. The CDR3 runs 13 residues. This CDR3 reads CASSVHGNTEAFF. The CDR3 DNA reads TGTGCCAGCAGCGTACACGGGAACACTGAAGCTTTCTTT.

The chain combines TRBV7-9 with TRBJ1-5, with 7 bases identical to TRBD1. From germline, CDR1 is SEHNR and CDR2 FQNEAQ (reference sequence). This CDR3 has 16 amino acids. V was clipped by 4 bases and J by 4 bases; unmatched bases: 10. Written as DNA, the CDR3 is TGTGCCAGCAGCTACTCTGGACAGGTTGGGAATCAGCCCCAGCATTTT. This gives the protein CASSYSGQVGNQPQHF.

The sample holds a few counts of this clone. The V and J genes are TRBV6-6 and TRBJ2-1, with 9 bases lining up with TRBD2. The ends lost 2 bases at V and 8 bases at J; junction bases unmatched: 4. Per germline, CDR1 MNHNY and CDR2 SVGAGI (reference sequence). The CDR3 is 14 residues long. CDR3 protein: CASSYRSGSYEQFF. CDR3 nucleotide sequence: TGTGCCAGCAGTTACCGTAGCGGGAGTTATGAGCAGTTCTTC.

The chain is built from TRBV30 and TRBJ1-5, with 7 bases aligning to TRBD1. Per germline, CDR1 GTSNPN and CDR2 SVGIG (reference sequence). The junction had 8 bases not matched to a gene; V was cut back by 0 bases and J by 3 bases. CDR3 length: 16 residues. CDR3 in amino acids: CAWSVHFDRDNQPQHF. CDR3 in DNA: TGTGCCTGGAGTGTCCACTTCGACAGGGACAATCAGCCCCAGCATTTT.

The chain combines TRBV6-5 with TRBJ2-4, with 13 bases identical to TRBD2. The CDR3 covers 15 residues. V lost 8 bases and J lost 9; bases outside the gene matches: 10. The V gene's germline CDR1 is MNHEY and CDR2 SVGAGI. The CDR3 protein is CASRETSGGFGIQYF. CDR3 in DNA: TGTGCCAGCCGAGAGACTAGCGGGGGGTTTGGCATTCAGTACTTC.

The chain links TRBV6-5 to TRBJ1-5; 7 bases fit TRBD1. Trimming took 8 bases from V and 3 from J; bases not matched to a gene: 10. Germline assignment: CDR1 MNHEY and CDR2 SVGAGI. CDR3 size: 15 residues. The CDR3 nucleotides read TGTGCCAGCGGCCAAGGGGGCGGCGTCAATCAGCCCCAGCATTTT. Translating gives CASGQGGGVNQPQHF.

This clone was counted once. This chain uses TRBV5-1 with TRBJ1-2; 10 positions agree with TRBD1. V lost 0 bases and J lost 2; bases outside the gene matches: 4. Germline-derived CDR1 and CDR2 are SGHRS and YFSETQ. The CDR3 extends over 16 amino acids. The chain's CDR3 is CASSLGTGGANYGYTF. The CDR3 DNA follows: TGCGCCAGCAGCTTGGGGACAGGGGGGGCCAACTATGGCTACACCTTC.

At least ten counts were recorded for this clone. This chain links TRBV4-1 with TRBJ2-5; D is possibly TRBD2 (5 bases). In germline, CDR1 is MGHRA, CDR2 YSYEKL. The CDR3 is 16 residues long. V lost 1 base to trimming and J lost 5 bases, with 17 bases between them. This chain's CDR3 is CASSQGAAGGLETQYF. The CDR3 region has the DNA TGCGCCAGCAGCCAAGGGGCGGCAGGAGGTCTGGAGACCCAGTACTTC.

The V gene is TRBV6-1, the J gene TRBJ1-2; 9 nucleotides match TRBD1. Germline loops: CDR1 MNHNS, CDR2 SASEGT. This CDR3 comprises 14 residues. V lost 2 bases and J lost 4; bases outside the gene matches: 2. CDR3 sequence (DNA): TGTGCCAGCAGTGAACAGGGACAGGGCTATGGCTACACCTTC. Protein sequence: CASSEQGQGYGYTF.

V and J are TRBV7-8 and TRBJ2-4; TRBD2 matches 7 bases. This CDR3 comprises 14 residues. The trim removed 0 bases at V and 8 bases at J, leaving 4 bases unmatched. CDR1 and CDR2 from the germline V gene are SGHVS and FQNEAQ. The CDR3 DNA is TGTGCCAGCAGCTTAGCGCAGGGAGGGTACATTCAGTACTTC. It codes for CASSLAQGGYIQYF.

A single count supports this clone. The chain has TRBV3-1 (or the pseudogene TRBV3-2) and TRBJ2-7; D perhaps matches TRBD1 (6 bases). V lost 1 base and J lost 4, with 11 bases in between. CDR3 length: 14 residues. CDR1 is LGHDT, CDR2 YNNKEL, per germline (reference sequence). The CDR3 protein is CASSQAIRGYEQYF. CDR3 DNA sequence: TGTGCCAGCAGCCAAGCGATCAGGGGATACGAGCAGTACTTC.

This chain connects TRBV2 to TRBJ1-1; D is undetermined. Germline V gene lookup returns CDR1 SNHLY and CDR2 FYNNEI. The CDR3 has 14 amino acids. Trimming shortened V by 5 bases and J by 6 bases, and 16 bases separated the two germline ends. The CDR3 coding sequence is TGTGCCAGCAGTAGGTGGGCCTCAGAGCCTGAAGCTTTCTTT. It codes for CASSRWASEPEAFF.